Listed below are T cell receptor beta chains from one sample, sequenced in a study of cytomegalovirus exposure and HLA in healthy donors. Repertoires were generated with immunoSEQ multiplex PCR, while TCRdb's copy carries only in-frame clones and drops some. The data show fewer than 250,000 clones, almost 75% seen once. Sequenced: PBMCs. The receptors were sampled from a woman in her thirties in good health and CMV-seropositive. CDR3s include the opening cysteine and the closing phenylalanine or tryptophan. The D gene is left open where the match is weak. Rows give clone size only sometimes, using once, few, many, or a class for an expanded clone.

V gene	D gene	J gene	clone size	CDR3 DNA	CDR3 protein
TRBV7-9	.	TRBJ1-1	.	TGTGCCAGCAGCTCAGAGGGGAGGATTCCGAACACTGAAGCTTTCTTT	CASSSEGRIPNTEAFF
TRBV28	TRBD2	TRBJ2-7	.	TGTGCCAGCAAGACCGGGACTAGCTTCTACGAGCAGTACTTC	CASKTGTSFYEQYF
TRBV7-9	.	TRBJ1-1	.	TGTTCCAGCAGCACCCCACAGGGCGAGCCTGCAATGACTGAAGCTTTCTTT	CSSSTPQGEPAMTEAFF
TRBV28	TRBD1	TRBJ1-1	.	TGTGCCAGCAGCCCCGCCACCACAGGGGGGAACACTGAAGCCTTCTTT	CASSPATTGGNTEAFF
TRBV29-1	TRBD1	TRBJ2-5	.	TGCAGCGCTAAACAGGGGTTAAGAGAGACTCAGTACTTC	CSAKQGLRETQYF
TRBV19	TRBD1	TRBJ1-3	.	TGTGCCAGCGGGACAGGGAGGTCCGGAAACACCATATATTTT	CASGTGRSGNTIYF
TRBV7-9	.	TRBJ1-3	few	TGTGCCAGCAGCTTGGGGCCCCCCTCTGGAAACACCATATATTTT	CASSLGPPSGNTIYF
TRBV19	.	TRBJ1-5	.	TGTGCCAATAGCCCACCAGGGGCCTATAGCAATCAGCCCCAGCATTTT	CANSPPGAYSNQPQHF
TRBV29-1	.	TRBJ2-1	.	TGCAGCGTTGATGGCAGGGTAGGGACGACTAGCTCCTACAATGAGCAGTTCTTC	CSVDGRVGTTSSYNEQFF
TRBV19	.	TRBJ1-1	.	TGTGCCAGTAGTATATTACGAGCGGGCACTGAAGCTTTCTTT	CASSILRAGTEAFF
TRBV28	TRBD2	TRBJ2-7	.	TGTGCCAGCATGCGAGCGGGATCCTACGAGCAGTACTTC	CASMRAGSYEQYF
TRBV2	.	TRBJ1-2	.	TGTGCCAGCAGTGACACAGGTCGGGGCTACACCTTC	CASSDTGRGYTF
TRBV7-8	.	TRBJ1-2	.	TGTGCCAGCAGCTTATTCTCGGGATTTTCTAACTATGGCTACACCTTC	CASSLFSGFSNYGYTF
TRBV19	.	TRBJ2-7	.	TGTGCCAGTAGTATAGGTGGGGGGAGCGAGCAGTACTTC	CASSIGGGSEQYF
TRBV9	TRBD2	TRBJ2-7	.	TGTGCCAGCAGCGCCTCCCCCCTAGCGGTCGCCTACGAGCAGTACTTC	CASSASPLAVAYEQYF